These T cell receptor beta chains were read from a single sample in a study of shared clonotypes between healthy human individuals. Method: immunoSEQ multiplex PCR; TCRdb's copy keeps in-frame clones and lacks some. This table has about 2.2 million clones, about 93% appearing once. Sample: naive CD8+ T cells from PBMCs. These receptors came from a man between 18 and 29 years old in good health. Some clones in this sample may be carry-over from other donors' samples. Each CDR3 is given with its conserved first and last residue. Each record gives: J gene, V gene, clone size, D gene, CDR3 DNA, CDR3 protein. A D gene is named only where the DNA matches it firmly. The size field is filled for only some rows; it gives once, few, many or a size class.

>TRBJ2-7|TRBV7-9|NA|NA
TGTGCCAGCAGCTTAGTGTGGGGGGCCCTTACCTACGAGCAGTACTTC
CASSLVWGALTYEQYF
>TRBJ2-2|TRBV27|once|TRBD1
TGTGCCAGCAGAGGACAGGGGGCGGGGGAGCTGTTTTTT
CASRGQGAGELFF
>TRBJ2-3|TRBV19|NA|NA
TGTGCCAGTAGTACCCGGGGGAAAGATACGCAGTATTTT
CASSTRGKDTQYF
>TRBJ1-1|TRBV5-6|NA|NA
TGTGCCAGCAGCTTGATCAGGAACACTGAAGCTTTCTTT
CASSLIRNTEAFF
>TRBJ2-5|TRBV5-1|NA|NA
TGCGCCAGCAGCCTTAATAGGGGTAGCCAAGAGACCCAGTACTTC
CASSLNRGSQETQYF
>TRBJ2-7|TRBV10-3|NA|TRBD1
TGTGCCATCAGTGAGTCGACTCGGGACAGGGTGAACGAGCAGTACTTC
CAISESTRDRVNEQYF
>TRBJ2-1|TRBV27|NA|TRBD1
TGTGCCAGCAGCATCCGGGACAGGGCGTTGGGTGAGCAGTTCTTC
CASSIRDRALGEQFF
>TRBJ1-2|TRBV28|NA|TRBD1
TGTGCCAGCACCCTTGGTCCGGGACAGGGCTATGGCTACACCTTC
CASTLGPGQGYGYTF
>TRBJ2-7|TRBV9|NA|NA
TGTGCCAGCAGCCAAAGCCGGGACACGATCTACGAGCAGTACTTC
CASSQSRDTIYEQYF
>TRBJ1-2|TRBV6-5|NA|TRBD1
TGTGCCAGCAGTACTCCACAGGGGTTCTCCTATGGCTACACCTTC
CASSTPQGFSYGYTF
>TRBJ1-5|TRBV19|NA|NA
TGTGCCAGTAGTAACACCCCGGGCCCGGCCCTCAGCAATCAGCCCCAGCATTTT
CASSNTPGPALSNQPQHF
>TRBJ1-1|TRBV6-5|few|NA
TGTGCCAGCAGTTACCTGCAGGGGTTGGCTGAAGCTTTCTTT
CASSYLQGLAEAFF
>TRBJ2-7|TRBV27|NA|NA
TGTGCCAGCAGTGCGGCAGTCTCGAGCTCCTACGAGCAGTACTTC
CASSAAVSSSYEQYF
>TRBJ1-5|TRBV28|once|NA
TGTGCCAGCAGTTTAGAGTCCCCGGGCTGGGGCAATCAGCCCCAGCATTTT
CASSLESPGWGNQPQHF
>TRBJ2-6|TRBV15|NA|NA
TGTGCCACCAGCAAAAGTCTTCTAGGGACTGGGGCCAACGTCCTGACTTTC
CATSKSLLGTGANVLTF
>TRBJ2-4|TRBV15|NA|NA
TGTGCCACACTCATGCAGGGAGAAAACATTCAGTACTTC
CATLMQGENIQYF
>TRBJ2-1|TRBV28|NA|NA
TGTGCCAGCATAGAGGGCTCCTACAATGAGCAGTTCTTC
CASIEGSYNEQFF
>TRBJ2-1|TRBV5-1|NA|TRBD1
TGCGCCAGCAGCTACGAACACAGGGGGCCCCCCAATGAGCAGTTCTTC
CASSYEHRGPPNEQFF
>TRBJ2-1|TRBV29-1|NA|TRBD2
TGCAGCGCCTCCCCGGGACTAGCGGGAGTGGGTGAGCAGTTCTTC
CSASPGLAGVGEQFF
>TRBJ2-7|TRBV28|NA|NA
TGTGCCAGCAGTTTTGGGCTAGGGGTTTCCAACTACGAGCAGTACTTC
CASSFGLGVSNYEQYF
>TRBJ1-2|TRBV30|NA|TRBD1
TGTGCCTGGAGACAGGGGGGGTGGTACACCTTC
CAWRQGGWYTF
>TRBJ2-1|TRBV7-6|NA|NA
TGTGCCAGCAGACTCATTTTAGTACCCAGTGATGAGCAGTTCTTC
CASRLILVPSDEQFF
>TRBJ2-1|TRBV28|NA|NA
TGTGCCAGCAGTTTGCGGACTCCCGCTGGAGGGCAGTTCTTC
CASSLRTPAGGQFF
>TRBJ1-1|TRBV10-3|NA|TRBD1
TGTGCCATCAGCTATAGACAGGGGGTGAACACTGAAGCTTTCTTT
CAISYRQGVNTEAFF
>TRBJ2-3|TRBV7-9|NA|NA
TGTGCCAGCACCGCAGAGGTTGGCGGTACGCAGTATTTT
CASTAEVGGTQYF
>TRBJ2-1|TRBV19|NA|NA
TGTGTCCCCCTCGGGAGACTGGGCAACAATGAGCAGTTCTTC
CVPLGRLGNNEQFF
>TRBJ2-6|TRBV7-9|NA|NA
TGTGCCAGCAGCTTAACGGGCTCTGGGGCCAACGTCCTGACTTTC
CASSLTGSGANVLTF
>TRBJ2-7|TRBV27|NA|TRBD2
TGTGCCAGCAGTCCTTCTAGCGGGGGGACCTACGAGCAGTACTTC
CASSPSSGGTYEQYF
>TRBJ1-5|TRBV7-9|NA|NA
TGTGCCAGCAGCAAACTTAATCAGCCCCAGCATTTT
CASSKLNQPQHF
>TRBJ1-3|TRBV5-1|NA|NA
TGCGCCAGCAGCGAGGGGACATCTTACTCTGGAAACACCATATATTTT
CASSEGTSYSGNTIYF
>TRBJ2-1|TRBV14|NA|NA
TGTGCCAGCAGCCCGCGTTTGGCTAGCTCCTACAATGAGCAGTTCTTC
CASSPRLASSYNEQFF
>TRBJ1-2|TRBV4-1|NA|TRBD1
TGCGCCAGCAGCCCCTACGAGGGGGCAAGGAGTAATGGCTACACCTTC
CASSPYEGARSNGYTF
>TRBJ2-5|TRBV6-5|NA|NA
TGTGCCAGCAGTTACTCGATCCGGTCCTTACAAGAGACCCAGTACTTC
CASSYSIRSLQETQYF
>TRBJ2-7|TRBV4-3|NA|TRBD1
TGCGCCAGCAGCTCCGGGACAGGGGTTTACGAGCAGTACTTC
CASSSGTGVYEQYF
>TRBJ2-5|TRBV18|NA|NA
TGTGCCAGCTCACCAACCCGTACAGAGACCCAGTACTTC
CASSPTRTETQYF
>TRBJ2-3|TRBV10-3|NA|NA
TGTGCCATCAGCCACGGACAGAGCACAGATACGCAGTATTTT
CAISHGQSTDTQYF
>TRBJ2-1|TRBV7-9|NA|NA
TGTGCCAGCAGCTTTGGATTAAGCTCCTACAATGAGCAGTTCTTC
CASSFGLSSYNEQFF
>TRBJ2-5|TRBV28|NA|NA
TGTGCCAGCAGTACGGCCAGGGGAATCGGAGAGACCCAGTACTTC
CASSTARGIGETQYF
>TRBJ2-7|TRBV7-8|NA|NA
TGTGCCAGCAGCTTAGCCCGATTATACGAGCAGTACTTC
CASSLARLYEQYF
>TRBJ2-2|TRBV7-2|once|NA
TGTGCCAGCAGCATGGACCGCCTGAACACCGGGGAGCTGTTTTTT
CASSMDRLNTGELFF
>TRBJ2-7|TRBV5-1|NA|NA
TGCGCCAGCAGCTCTGGACAGCCCTACGAGCAGTACTTC
CASSSGQPYEQYF
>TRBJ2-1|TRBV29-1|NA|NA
TGCAGGGTAGTCGTGGGGGGGGCCCACAATGAGCAGTTCTTC
CRVVVGGAHNEQFF
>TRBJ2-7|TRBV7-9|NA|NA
TGTGCCAGCAGCCACGTCGGGCGTTACTACGAGCAGTACTTC
CASSHVGRYYEQYF
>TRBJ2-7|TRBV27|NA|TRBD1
TGTGCCAGCAGCCCAGGGGGTACACCCTACGAGCAGTACTTC
CASSPGGTPYEQYF
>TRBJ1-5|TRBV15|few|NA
TGTGCCACCAGCAGAGATCTGGGGGGCAATCAGCCCCAGCATTTT
CATSRDLGGNQPQHF
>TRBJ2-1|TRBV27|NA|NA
TGTGCCGCCTCTGGGGGGTGGGAACTGAATGAGCAGTTCTTC
CAASGGWELNEQFF
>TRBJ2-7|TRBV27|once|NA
TGTGCCAGCAGCTGGGGGACAAACTACGAGCAGTACTTC
CASSWGTNYEQYF
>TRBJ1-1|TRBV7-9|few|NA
TGTGCCAGCAGCTTAGGTAACTCCCTGAACACTGAAGCTTTCTTT
CASSLGNSLNTEAFF
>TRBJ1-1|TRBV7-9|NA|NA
TGTGCCAGCAGCCTCGTTGGGCCCTGGCTTGACTCTGAAGCTTTCTTT
CASSLVGPWLDSEAFF
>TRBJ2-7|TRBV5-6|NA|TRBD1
TGTGCCAGCAATCCCGGGACAGGGAGGCACGAGCAGTACTTC
CASNPGTGRHEQYF
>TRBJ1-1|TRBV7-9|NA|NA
TGTGCCAGCAGCTTAGACATGTCGCCGGGTGACACTGAAGCTTTCTTT
CASSLDMSPGDTEAFF
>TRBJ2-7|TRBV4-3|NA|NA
TGCGCCAGCAGCCAAGGTACAGGGAGCGAGCAGTACTTC
CASSQGTGSEQYF
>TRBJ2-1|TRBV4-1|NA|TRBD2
TGCGCCAGCAGCCAAGATACTAGCGGGGGCTACAATGAGCAGTTCTTC
CASSQDTSGGYNEQFF
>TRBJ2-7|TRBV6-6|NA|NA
TGTGCCAGCAGTTACTTTTCAACTTCTTACGAGCAGTACTTC
CASSYFSTSYEQYF
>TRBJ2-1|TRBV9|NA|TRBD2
TGTGCCAGCTCCCCGCCTAGCGGGAGTAGGGGTGAGCAGTTCTTC
CASSPPSGSRGEQFF
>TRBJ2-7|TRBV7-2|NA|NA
TGTGCCAGCAGCCCCGCCCCGGGGCCGAGCTCCTACGAGCAGTACTTC
CASSPAPGPSSYEQYF
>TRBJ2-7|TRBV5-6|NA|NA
TGTGCCAGCAGCCCGGGACTTGGTGCCTACGAGCAGTACTTC
CASSPGLGAYEQYF
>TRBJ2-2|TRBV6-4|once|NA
TGTGCCAGCAGTGACTCGGCCAACACCGGGGAGCTGTTTTTT
CASSDSANTGELFF